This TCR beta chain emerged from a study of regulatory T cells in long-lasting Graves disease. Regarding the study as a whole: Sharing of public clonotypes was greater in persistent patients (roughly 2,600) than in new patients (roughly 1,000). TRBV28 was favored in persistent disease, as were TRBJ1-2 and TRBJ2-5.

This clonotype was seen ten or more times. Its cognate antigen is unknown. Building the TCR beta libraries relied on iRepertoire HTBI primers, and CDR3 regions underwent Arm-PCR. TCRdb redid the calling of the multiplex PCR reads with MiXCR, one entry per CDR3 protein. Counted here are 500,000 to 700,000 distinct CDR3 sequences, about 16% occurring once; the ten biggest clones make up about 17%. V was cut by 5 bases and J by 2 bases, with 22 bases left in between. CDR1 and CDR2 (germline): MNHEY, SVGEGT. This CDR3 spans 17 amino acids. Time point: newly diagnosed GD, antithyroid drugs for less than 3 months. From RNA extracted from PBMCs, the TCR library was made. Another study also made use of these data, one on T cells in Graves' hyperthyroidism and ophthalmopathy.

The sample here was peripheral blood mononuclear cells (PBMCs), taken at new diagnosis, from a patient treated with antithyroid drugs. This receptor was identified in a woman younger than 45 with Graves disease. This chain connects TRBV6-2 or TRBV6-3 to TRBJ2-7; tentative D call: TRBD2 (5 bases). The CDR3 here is CASSESPGRTFAYEQYF. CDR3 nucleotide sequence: TGTGCCAGCAGTGAATCTCCGGGCAGGACTTTTGCCTACGAGCAGTACTTC.